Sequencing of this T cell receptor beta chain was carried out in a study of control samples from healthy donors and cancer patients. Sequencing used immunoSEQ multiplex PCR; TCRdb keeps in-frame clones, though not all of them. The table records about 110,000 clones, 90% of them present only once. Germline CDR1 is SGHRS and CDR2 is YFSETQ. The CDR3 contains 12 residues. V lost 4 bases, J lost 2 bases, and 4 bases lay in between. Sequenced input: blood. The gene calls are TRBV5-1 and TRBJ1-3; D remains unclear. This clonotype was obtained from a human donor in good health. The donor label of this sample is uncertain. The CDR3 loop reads CASSEAGNTIYF. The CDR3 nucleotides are TGCGCCAGCAGCGAGGCTGGAAACACCATATATTTT.